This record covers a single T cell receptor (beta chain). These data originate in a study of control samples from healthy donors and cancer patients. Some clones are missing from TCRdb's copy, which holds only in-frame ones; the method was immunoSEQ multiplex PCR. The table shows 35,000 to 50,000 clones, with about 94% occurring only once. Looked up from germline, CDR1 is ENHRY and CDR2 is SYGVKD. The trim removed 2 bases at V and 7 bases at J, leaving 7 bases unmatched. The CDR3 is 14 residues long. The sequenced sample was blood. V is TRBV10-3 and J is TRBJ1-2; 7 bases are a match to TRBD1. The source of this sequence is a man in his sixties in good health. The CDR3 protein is CAISEDRAVSGYTF. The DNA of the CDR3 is TGTGCCATCAGTGAGGACAGGGCGGTATCTGGCTACACCTTC.